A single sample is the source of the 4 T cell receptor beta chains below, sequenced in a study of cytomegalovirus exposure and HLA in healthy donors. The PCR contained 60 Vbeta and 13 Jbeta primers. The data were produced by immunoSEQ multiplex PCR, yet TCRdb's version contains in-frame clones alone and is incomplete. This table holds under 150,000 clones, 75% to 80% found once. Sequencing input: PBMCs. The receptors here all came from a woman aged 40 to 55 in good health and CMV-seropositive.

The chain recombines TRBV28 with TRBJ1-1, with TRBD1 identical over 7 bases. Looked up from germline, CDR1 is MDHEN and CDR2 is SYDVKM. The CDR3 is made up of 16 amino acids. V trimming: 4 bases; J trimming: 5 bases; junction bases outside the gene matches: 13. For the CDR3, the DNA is TGTGCCAGCAGTTCCAGACAGGGATTGATGTGGACTGAAGCTTTCTTT. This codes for CASSSRQGLMWTEAFF.

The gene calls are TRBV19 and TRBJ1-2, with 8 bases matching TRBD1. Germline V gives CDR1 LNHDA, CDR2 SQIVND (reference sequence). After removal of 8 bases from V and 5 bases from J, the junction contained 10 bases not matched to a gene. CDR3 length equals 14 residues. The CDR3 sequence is CASFQQGGGYGYTF. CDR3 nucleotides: TGTGCCAGTTTCCAACAGGGGGGGGGATATGGCTACACCTTC.

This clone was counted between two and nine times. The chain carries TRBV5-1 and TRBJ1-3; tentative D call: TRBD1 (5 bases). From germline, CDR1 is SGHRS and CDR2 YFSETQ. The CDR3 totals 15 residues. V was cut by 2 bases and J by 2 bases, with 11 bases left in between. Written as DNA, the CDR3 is TGCGCCAGCAGCTTTGGGGGGGTGACTGGAAACACCATATATTTT. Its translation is CASSFGGVTGNTIYF.

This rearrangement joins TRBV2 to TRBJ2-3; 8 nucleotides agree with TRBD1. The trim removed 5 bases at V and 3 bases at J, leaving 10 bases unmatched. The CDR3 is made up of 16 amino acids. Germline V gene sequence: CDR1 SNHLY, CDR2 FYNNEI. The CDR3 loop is CASSYYTGGRTDTQYF. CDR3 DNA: TGTGCCAGCAGTTATTATACAGGGGGGAGAACAGATACGCAGTATTTT.